Below, 7 T cell receptor beta chains from the same sample are listed, as sequenced in a study of neurological immune-mediated disorders. TCRdb recomputed calls from the 5' RACE reads with MiXCR, one row per CDR3 protein. The sample lists about 59,000 distinct CDR3 sequences; around 24% were seen once. Time point reported: technical triplicate 2. The sequencing input was PBMCs. Source of these receptors: a man aged 60 to 69 with HTLV-1-associated myelopathy (HAM/TSP).

The rearrangement uses TRBV4-1 and TRBJ2-7; TRBD1 or TRBD2 may be the D gene (6 bases each). Trimming took off 4 bases at V and 7 bases at J, with 17 bases between the two ends. CDR3 length: 14 amino acids. CDR1 is MGHRA and CDR2 is YSYEKL in the germline V gene. CDR3 loop: CASSLPGGGVEQYF. CDR3 nucleotides: TGCGCCAGCAGCCTTCCCGGGGGCGGTGTTGAGCAGTACTTC.

Sample share makes this clonotype medium-sized. The chain links TRBV5-1 to TRBJ2-3; TRBD1 is a possible D gene (5 bases). Germline V lookup: CDR1 SGHRS, CDR2 YFSETQ. The CDR3 contains 15 residues. V was shortened by 3 bases and J by 3 bases, with 14 bases between the two germline ends. This CDR3 is CASSYVRGSTDTQYF. The CDR3 region has the DNA TGCGCCAGCAGCTATGTTAGGGGAAGTACAGATACGCAGTATTTT.

This clonotype was detected many times. The rearrangement uses TRBV5-1 and TRBJ2-7; D ambiguous. This CDR3 has 15 amino acids. Trimming cost V 0 bases and J 6 bases, with 16 bases left between them. CDR1 SGHRS and CDR2 YFSETQ come from the germline V gene. CDR3 residues: CASSLAQAVPSEQYF. The CDR3 bases are TGCGCCAGCAGCTTGGCCCAGGCTGTACCCTCCGAGCAGTACTTC. The full variable domain, with the rest looked up from reference TRBV5-1 and TRBJ2-7, is KAGVTQTPRYLIKTRGQQVTLSCSPISGHRSVSWYQQTPGQGLQFLFEYFSETQRNKGNFPGRFSGRQFSNSRSEMNVSTLELGDSALYLCASSLAQAVPSEQYFGPGTRLTVT.

The CDR3 loop reads CASSGSDLTKNIQYF. CDR3 coding DNA: TGTGCCAGCAGCGGGAGCGACTTAACTAAAAACATTCAGTACTTC. This chain links TRBV7-2 with TRBJ2-4; weak D call: TRBD2 (5 bases). The CDR3 is 15 amino acids. Germline V lookup: CDR1 SGHTA, CDR2 FQGNSA. Trimming shortened V by 5 bases and J by 4 bases, and 15 bases separated the two germline ends.

There are many counts of this clonotype. This chain's CDR3 is CASSPLQRLYEQYF. The CDR3 DNA follows: TGCGCCAGCAGCCCACTACAGCGACTCTACGAGCAGTACTTC. V gene TRBV5-1 combines with J gene TRBJ2-7; D is unclear. Deletions cut 4 bases from V and 3 bases from J, with 14 bases between. This CDR3 is built from 14 residues. Germline CDR1 is SGHRS and CDR2 is YFSETQ.

This chain joins TRBV11-1 and TRBJ1-1; tentative D call: TRBD1 (5 bases). CDR3 length equals 13 residues. V gave up 2 bases and J gave up 7 bases, with 11 bases separating them. Germline loops: CDR1 SGHAT, CDR2 FQDESV (reference sequence). CDR3: CASSLPKGSEAFF. The CDR3 DNA sequence: TGTGCCAGCAGCTTACCAAAGGGGAGTGAAGCTTTCTTT.

The chain joins TRBV18 to TRBJ1-1; D not resolved. This CDR3 spans 17 amino acids. CDR1 is KGHSH, CDR2 LQKENI, per germline. With 0 bases removed from V and 1 base from J, the gap between germline ends came to 15 bases. CDR3: CASSPPGSVGRNTEAFF. DNA of the CDR3: TGTGCCAGCTCACCACCAGGGAGCGTCGGGCGGAACACTGAAGCTTTCTTT.